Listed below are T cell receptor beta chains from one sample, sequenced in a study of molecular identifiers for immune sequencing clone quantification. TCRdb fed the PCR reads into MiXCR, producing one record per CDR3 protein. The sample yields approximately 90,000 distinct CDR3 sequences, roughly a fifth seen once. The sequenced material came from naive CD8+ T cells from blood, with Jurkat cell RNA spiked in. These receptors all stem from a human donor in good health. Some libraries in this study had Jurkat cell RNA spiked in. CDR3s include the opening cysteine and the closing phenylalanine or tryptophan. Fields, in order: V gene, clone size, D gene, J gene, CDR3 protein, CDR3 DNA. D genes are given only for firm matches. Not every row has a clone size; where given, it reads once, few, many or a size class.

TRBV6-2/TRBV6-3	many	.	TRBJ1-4	CATDLERHPGGKLFF	TGTGCCACCGACCTCGAACGGCACCCGGGAGGAAAACTGTTTTTT
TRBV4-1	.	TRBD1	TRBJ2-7	CASSYIVTGVGYEQYF	TGCGCCAGCAGCTACATTGTAACAGGGGTTGGCTACGAGCAGTACTTC
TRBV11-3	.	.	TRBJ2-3	CASSSRRGTDTQYF	TGTGCCAGCAGCTCCCGACGGGGAACAGATACGCAGTATTTT
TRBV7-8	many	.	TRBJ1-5	CASSLGTDLGNQPQHF	TGTGCCAGCAGCTTAGGGACAGATCTGGGAAATCAGCCCCAGCATTTT
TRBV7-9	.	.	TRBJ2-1	CASSPPYNLADNELFF	TGTGCCAGCAGCCCTCCTTATAACCTAGCTGACAATGAGCTGTTCTTC
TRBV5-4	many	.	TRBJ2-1	CASSLEAGGYEQFF	TGTGCCAGCAGCTTGGAGGCAGGGGGGTATGAGCAGTTCTTC
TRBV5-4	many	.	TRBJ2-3	CASSLVAGLTDTQYF	TGTGCCAGCAGCTTGGTGGCGGGGCTGACAGATACGCAGTATTTT
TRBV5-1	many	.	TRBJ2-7	CASSLTASYEQYF	TGCGCCAGCAGCTTGACAGCTAGCTACGAGCAGTACTTC
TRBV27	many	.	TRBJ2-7	CASSPGLNYEQYF	TGTGCCAGCAGTCCCGGACTGAATTACGAGCAGTACTTC
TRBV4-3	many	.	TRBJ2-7	CASSQAAQPSYEQYF	TGCGCCAGCAGCCAAGCAGCGCAACCTTCCTACGAGCAGTACTTC
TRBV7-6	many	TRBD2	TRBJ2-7	CASSTWTSGTYEQYF	TGTGCCAGCAGCACCTGGACTAGCGGCACCTACGAGCAGTACTTC
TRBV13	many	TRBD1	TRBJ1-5	CASSPDRSGQPQHF	TGTGCCAGCAGCCCGGACAGGTCGGGTCAGCCCCAGCATTTT
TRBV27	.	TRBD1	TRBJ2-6	CASSSNSQRGQGNTGANVLTF	TGTGCCAGCAGTTCAAATTCCCAAAGGGGACAGGGCAACACTGGGGCCAACGTCTTGACTTTC
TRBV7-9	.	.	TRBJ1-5	CASSTTDSNQPQHF	TGTGCCAGTAGCACCACAGATAGCAATCAGCCCCAGCATTTT
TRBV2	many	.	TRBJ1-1	CASSEAGGFTEAFF	TGTGCCAGCAGTGAAGCCGGGGGTTTCACTGAAGCTTTCTTT
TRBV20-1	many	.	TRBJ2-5	CSARSGETQYF	TGCAGTGCTAGATCAGGAGAGACCCAGTACTTC
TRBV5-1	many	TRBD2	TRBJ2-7	CASSWGSGATYEQYF	TGCGCCAGCAGCTGGGGGAGCGGGGCAACCTACGAGCAGTACTTC
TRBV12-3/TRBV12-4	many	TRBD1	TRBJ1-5	CASSHIRQGPDSNQPQHF	TGTGCCAGCAGTCATATAAGACAGGGCCCGGATAGCAATCAGCCCCAGCATTTT
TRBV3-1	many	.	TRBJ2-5	CASSQSVQETQYF	TGTGCCAGCAGCCAGTCGGTGCAAGAGACCCAGTACTTC
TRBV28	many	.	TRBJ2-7	CASSWRSTYEQYF	TGTGCCAGCAGTTGGAGGTCCACCTACGAGCAGTACTTC
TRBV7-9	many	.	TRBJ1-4	CASSQAGEADEKLFF	TGTGCCAGCAGCCAGGCAGGGGAGGCCGATGAAAAACTGTTTTTT
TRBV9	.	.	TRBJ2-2	CASSVDAEEYTGELFF	TGTGCCAGCAGCGTAGATGCAGAGGAGTACACCGGGGAGCTGTTTTTT
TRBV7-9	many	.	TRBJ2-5	CASSLVSGYGGETQYF	TGTGCCAGCAGCTTAGTTTCTGGGTATGGAGGAGAGACCCAGTACTTC
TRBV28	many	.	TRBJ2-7	CASSLGRGSYEQYF	TGTGCCAGCAGTTTGGGCAGGGGCTCGTACGAGCAGTACTTC
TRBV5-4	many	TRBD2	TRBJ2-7	CASSSASGYEQYF	TGTGCCAGCAGCTCGGCTAGCGGCTACGAGCAGTACTTC
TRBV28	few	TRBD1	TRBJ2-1	CASSPGQGYNEQFF	TGTGCCAGCAGCCCGGGACAGGGTTACAATGAGCAGTTCTTC
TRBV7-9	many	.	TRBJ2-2	CASSSSPETFNTGELFF	TGTGCCAGCAGCTCTTCCCCCGAGACTTTTAACACCGGGGAGCTGTTTTTT
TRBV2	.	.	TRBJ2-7	CASSERGYEQYF	TGTGCCAGCAGTGAAAGGGGCTACGAGCAGTACTTC
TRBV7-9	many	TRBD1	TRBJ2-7	CASSLTDREYEQYF	TGTGCCAGCAGCTTAACTGACAGGGAGTACGAGCAGTACTTC
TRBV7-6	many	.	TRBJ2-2	CASSPGTKANTGELFF	TGTGCCAGCAGCCCCGGGACAAAGGCGAACACCGGGGAGCTGTTTTTT
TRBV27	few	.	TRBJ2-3	CASSFQATVDTQYF	TGTGCCAGCAGTTTTCAGGCGACGGTGGATACGCAGTATTTT
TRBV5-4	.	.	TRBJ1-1	CASSFSENTEAFF	TGTGCCAGCAGCTTTTCGGAGAACACTGAAGCTTTCTTT
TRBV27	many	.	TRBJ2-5	CASSGGTAPTETQYF	TGTGCCAGCAGTGGGGGGACAGCCCCGACAGAGACCCAGTACTTC
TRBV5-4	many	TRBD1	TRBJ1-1	CASSGGQGMDYTEAFF	TGTGCCAGCAGCGGGGGACAGGGGATGGATTACACTGAAGCTTTCTTT
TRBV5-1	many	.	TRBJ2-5	CASSPRQYQETQYF	TGCGCCAGCAGTCCCAGACAATACCAAGAGACCCAGTACTTC
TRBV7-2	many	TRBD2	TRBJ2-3	CASSFAGGADTQYF	TGTGCCAGCAGCTTCGCGGGAGGGGCAGATACGCAGTATTTT
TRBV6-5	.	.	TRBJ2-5	CASSYLQGFQETQYF	TGTGCCAGCAGTTACCTTCAGGGGTTCCAAGAGACCCAGTACTTC
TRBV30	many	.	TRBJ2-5	CAWSVGAGHGETQYF	TGTGCCTGGAGTGTCGGGGCAGGGCATGGAGAGACCCAGTACTTC
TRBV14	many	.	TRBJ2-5	CASSLTTSPYQETQYF	TGTGCCAGCAGCCTAACCACCTCACCGTACCAAGAGACCCAGTACTTC
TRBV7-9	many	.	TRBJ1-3	CASSLGSDTIYF	TGTGCCAGCAGCTTAGGAAGTGACACCATATATTTT
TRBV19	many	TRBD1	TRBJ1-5	CASSIGSRGNQPQHF	TGTGCCAGTAGTATAGGCTCCAGGGGGAATCAGCCCCAGCATTTT
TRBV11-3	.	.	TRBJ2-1	CASSPTGPDEQSF	TGTGCCAGCAGCCCGACTGGGCCCGATGAGCAGTCCTTC
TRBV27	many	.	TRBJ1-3	CASSSGNTIYF	TGTGCCAGCAGTTCAGGAAACACCATATATTTT
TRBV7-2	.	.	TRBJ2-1	CASSLGFGYNEQFF	TGTGCCAGCAGCTTAGGGTTTGGGTACAATGAGCAGTTCTTC
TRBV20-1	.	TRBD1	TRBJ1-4	CSASEDRDNEKPFF	TGCAGTGCTAGCGAGGACAGGGATAATGAAAAACCGTTTTTT
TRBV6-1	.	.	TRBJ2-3	CASISLPSGTDTQYF	TGTGCCAGCATCTCCCTACCCAGCGGCACAGATACGCAGTATTTT
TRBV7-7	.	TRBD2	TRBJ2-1	CASSSGLAAYNEQFF	TGTGCTAGCAGCTCGGGACTAGCGGCCTACAATGAGCAGTTCTTC
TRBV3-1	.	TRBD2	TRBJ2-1	CASSQEQTTSGKQFF	TGTGCCAGCAGCCAAGAACAGACGACTAGCGGGAAGCAGTTCTTC
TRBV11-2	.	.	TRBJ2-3	CASSLVGGGTASTDTQYF	TGTGCCAGCAGCTTAGTAGGGGGTGGGACGGCCAGCACAGATACGCAGTATTTT
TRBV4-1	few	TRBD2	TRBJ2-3	CASSQESVGRDTDTQYF	TGCGCCAGCAGCCAAGAGAGTGTCGGGAGGGACACAGATACGCAGTATTTT
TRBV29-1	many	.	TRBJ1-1	CSGAYGSEAFF	TGCAGCGGCGCGTACGGATCTGAAGCTTTCTTT
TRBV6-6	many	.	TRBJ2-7	CASSYYDRKGGYEQYF	TGTGCCAGCAGTTACTATGACAGGAAAGGGGGCTACGAGCAGTACTTC
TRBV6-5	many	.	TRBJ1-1	CASSYQDRENTEAFF	TGTGCCAGCAGTTACCAGGACAGAGAAAACACTGAAGCTTTCTTT
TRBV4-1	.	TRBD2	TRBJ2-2	CASSSGRITGELSF	TGCGCCAGTTCTAGCGGGAGAATCACCGGGGAGCTGTCTTTT
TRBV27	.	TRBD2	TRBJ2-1	CASSYRTPGLAGGSYNEQFF	TGTGCCAGCAGTTACAGGACCCCCGGACTAGCGGGAGGATCCTACAATGAGCAGTTCTTC